This T cell receptor (beta chain) was observed in a study of blood T cell repertoires in COVID-19. Assay: immunoSEQ multiplex PCR; the TCRdb copy retains only in-frame clones and omits some. The repertoire holds 70,000 to 90,000 clones, with 90% as singletons. This clonotype was obtained from a human donor in a cohort sampled during active COVID-19. The specimen sequenced was peripheral blood.

For the CDR3, the DNA is TGTGCCAGCAGAACAGGGGGCCATGAGCAGTTCTTC. Its protein is CASRTGGHEQFF. The V and J genes are TRBV25-1 and TRBJ2-1; 9 bases fit TRBD1. V lost 6 bases, J lost 8 bases, and 2 bases stayed unmatched. Germline-derived CDR1 and CDR2 are MGHDK and SYGVNS. CDR3 length: 12 residues.